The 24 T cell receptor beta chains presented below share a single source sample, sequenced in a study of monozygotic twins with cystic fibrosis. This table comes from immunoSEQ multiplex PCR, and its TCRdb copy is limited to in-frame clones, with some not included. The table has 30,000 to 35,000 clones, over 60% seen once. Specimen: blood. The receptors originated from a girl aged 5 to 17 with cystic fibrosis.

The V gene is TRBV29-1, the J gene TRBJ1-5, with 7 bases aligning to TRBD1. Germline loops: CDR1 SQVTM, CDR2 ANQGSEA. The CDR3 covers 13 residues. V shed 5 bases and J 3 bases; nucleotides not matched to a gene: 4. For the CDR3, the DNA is TGCAGCGTTCGTGACAGGGACAATCAGCCCCAGCATTTT. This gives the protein CSVRDRDNQPQHF.

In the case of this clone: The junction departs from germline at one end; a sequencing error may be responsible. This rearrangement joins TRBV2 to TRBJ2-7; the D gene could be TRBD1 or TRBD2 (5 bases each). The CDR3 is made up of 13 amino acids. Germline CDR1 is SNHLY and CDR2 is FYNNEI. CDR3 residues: CASRQGAGSGTRW. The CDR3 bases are TGTGCCAGCAGACAAGGGGCCGGCTCCGGGACCCGGTGG. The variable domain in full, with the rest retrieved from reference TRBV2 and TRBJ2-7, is EPEVTQTPSHQVTQMGQEVILRCVPISNHLYFYWYRQILGQKVEFLVSFYNNEISEKSEIFDDQFSVERPDGSNFTLKIRSTKLEDSAMYFCASRQGAGSGTRWGPGTRLTVT.

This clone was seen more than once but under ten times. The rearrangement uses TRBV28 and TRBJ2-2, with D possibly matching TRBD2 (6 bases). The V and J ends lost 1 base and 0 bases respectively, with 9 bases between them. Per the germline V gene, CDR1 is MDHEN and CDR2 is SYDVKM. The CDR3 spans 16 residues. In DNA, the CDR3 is TGTGCCAGCAGTTTATTTCCGGGGGCGAACACCGGGGAGCTGTTTTTT. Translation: CASSLFPGANTGELFF.

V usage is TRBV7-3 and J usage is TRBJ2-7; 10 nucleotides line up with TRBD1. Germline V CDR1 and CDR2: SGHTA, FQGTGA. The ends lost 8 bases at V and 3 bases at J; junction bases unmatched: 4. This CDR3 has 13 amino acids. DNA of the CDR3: TGTGCCAGCGCCCGGGACAGGGGCTACGAGCAGTACTTC. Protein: CASARDRGYEQYF.

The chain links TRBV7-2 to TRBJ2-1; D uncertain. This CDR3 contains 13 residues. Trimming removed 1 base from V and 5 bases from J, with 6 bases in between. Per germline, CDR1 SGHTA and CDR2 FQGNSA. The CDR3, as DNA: TGTGCCAGCAGCTTAGGCCCGGACAATGAGCAGTTCTTC. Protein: CASSLGPDNEQFF.

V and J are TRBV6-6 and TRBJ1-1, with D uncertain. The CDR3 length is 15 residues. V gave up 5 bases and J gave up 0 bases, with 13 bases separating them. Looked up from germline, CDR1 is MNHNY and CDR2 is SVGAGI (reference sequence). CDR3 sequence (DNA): TGTGCCAGCAGTCCCGATTATGGGTTGAACACTGAAGCTTTCTTT. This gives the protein CASSPDYGLNTEAFF.

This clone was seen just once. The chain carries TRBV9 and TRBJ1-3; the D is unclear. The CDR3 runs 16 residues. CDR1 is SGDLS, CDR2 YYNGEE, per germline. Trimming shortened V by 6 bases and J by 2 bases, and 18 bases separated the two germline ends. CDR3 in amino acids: CASTRGPETTGNTIYF. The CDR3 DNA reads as TGTGCCAGCACCCGTGGGCCCGAAACCACTGGAAACACCATATATTTT.

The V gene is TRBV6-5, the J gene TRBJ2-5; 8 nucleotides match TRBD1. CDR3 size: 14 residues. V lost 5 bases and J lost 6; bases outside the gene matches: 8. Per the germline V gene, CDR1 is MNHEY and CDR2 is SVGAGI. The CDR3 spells CASSRDRPGQTQYF. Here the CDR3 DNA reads TGTGCCAGCAGTCGGGACAGGCCGGGGCAGACCCAGTACTTC.

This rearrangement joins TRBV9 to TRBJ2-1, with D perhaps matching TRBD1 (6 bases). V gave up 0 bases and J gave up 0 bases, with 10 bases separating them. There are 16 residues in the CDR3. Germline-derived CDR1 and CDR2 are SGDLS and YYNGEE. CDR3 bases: TGTGCCAGCAGCGTAGAAAGGGGGAGCTCCTACAATGAGCAGTTCTTC. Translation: CASSVERGSSYNEQFF.

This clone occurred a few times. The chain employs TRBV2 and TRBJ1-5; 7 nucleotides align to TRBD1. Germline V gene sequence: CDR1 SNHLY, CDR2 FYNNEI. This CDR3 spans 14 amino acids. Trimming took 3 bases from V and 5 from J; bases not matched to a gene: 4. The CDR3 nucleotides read TGTGCCAGCAGTGAGACAGGGCTTTATCAGCCCCAGCATTTT. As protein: CASSETGLYQPQHF.

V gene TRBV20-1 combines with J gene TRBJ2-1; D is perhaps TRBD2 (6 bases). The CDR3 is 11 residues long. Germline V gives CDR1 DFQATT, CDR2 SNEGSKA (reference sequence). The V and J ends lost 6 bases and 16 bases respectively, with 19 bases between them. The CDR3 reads CSAHLAQRLFF. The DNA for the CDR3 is TGCAGTGCCCACCTAGCGCAACGTCTTTTCTTC.

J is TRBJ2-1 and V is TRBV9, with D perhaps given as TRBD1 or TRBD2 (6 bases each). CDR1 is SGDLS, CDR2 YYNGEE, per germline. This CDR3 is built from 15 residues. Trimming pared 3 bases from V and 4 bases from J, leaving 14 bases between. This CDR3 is CASSERGTLYNEQFF. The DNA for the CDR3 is TGTGCCAGCAGCGAGAGGGGGACTCTATACAATGAGCAGTTCTTC. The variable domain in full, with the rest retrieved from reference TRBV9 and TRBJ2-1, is DSGVTQTPKHLITATGQRVTLRCSPRSGDLSVYWYQQSLDQGLQFLIQYYNGEERAKGNILERFSAQQFPDLHSELNLSSLELGDSALYFCASSERGTLYNEQFFGPGTRLTVL.

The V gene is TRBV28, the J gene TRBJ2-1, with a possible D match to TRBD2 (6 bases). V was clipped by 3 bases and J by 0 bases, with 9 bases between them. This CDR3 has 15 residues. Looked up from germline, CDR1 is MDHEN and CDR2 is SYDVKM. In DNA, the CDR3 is TGTGCCAGCAGTTTGGGCGGGGCCTCCTACAATGAGCAGTTCTTC. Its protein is CASSLGGASYNEQFF.

For the CDR3, the DNA is TGTGCCAGCAGCCATGCTCTAGCGGCATTCCCCCCCTACGAGCAGTACTTC. The encoded protein is CASSHALAAFPPYEQYF. The gene calls are TRBV7-2 and TRBJ2-7, with 7 bases identical to TRBD2. The CDR3 has 17 residues. V was clipped by 5 bases and J by 2 bases; unmatched bases: 15. Germline CDR1 reads SGHTA; CDR2 reads FQGNSA.

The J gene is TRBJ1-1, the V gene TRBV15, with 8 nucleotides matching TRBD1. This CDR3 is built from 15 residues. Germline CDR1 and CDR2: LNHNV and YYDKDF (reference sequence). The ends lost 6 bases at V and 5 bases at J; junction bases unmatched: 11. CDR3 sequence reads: CATSTDRGRGTEAFF. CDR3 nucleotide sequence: TGTGCCACCAGTACTGACAGGGGCAGAGGGACTGAAGCTTTCTTT.

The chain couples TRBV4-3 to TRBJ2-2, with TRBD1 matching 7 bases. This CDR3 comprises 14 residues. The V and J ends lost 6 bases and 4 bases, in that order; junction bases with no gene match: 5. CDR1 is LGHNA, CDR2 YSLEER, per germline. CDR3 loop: CASSKTGFTGELFF. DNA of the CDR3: TGCGCCAGCAGTAAGACAGGGTTCACCGGGGAGCTGTTTTTT.

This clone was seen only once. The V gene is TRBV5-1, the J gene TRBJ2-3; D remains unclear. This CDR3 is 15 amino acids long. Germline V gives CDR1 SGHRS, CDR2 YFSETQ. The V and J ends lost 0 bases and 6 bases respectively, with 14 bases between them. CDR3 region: CASSLARFGIDTQYF. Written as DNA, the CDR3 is TGCGCCAGCAGCTTGGCGAGGTTTGGCATTGATACGCAGTATTTT. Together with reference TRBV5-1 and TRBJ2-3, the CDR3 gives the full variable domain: KAGVTQTPRYLIKTRGQQVTLSCSPISGHRSVSWYQQTPGQGLQFLFEYFSETQRNKGNFPGRFSGRQFSNSRSEMNVSTLELGDSALYLCASSLARFGIDTQYFGPGTRLTVL.

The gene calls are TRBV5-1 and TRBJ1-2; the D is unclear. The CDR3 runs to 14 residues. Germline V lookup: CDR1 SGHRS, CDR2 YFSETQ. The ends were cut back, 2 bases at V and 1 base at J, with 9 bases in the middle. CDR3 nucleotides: TGCGCCAGCAGCTTAACTACTATTAACTATGGCTACACCTTC. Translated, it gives CASSLTTINYGYTF. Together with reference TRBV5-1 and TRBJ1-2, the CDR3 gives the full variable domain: KAGVTQTPRYLIKTRGQQVTLSCSPISGHRSVSWYQQTPGQGLQFLFEYFSETQRNKGNFPGRFSGRQFSNSRSEMNVSTLELGDSALYLCASSLTTINYGYTFGSGTRLTVV.

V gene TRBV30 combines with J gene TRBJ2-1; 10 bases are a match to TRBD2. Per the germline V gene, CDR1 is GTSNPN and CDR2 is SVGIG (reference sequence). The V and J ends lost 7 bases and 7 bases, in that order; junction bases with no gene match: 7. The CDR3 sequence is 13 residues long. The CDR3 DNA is TGTGCCTATAAGCGGGAGGGTTTAAATGAGCAGTTCTTC. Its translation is CAYKREGLNEQFF.

CDR3 amino acids: CASSLELAGLDQPQHF. DNA of the CDR3: TGTGCCAGCAGCTTGGAGCTCGCAGGGTTGGATCAGCCCCAGCATTTT. This rearrangement joins TRBV7-2 to TRBJ1-5, with D possibly being TRBD1 (5 bases). The CDR3 extends over 16 amino acids. The germline V and J ends were trimmed by 3 bases and 5 bases, with 17 bases remaining between them. Germline CDR1 and CDR2: SGHTA and FQGNSA.

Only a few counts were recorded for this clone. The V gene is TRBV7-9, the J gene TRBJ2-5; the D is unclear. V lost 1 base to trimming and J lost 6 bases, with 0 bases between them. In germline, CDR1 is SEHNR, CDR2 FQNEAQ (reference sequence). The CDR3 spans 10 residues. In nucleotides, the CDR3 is TGTGCCAGCAGCTTAGAGACCCAGTACTTC. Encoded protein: CASSLETQYF.

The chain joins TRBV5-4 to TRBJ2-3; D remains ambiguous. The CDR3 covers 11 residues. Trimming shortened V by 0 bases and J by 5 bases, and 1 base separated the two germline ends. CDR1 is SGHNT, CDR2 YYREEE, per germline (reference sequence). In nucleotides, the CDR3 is TGTGCCAGCAGCTTGGAAGATACGCAGTATTTT. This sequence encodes CASSLEDTQYF.

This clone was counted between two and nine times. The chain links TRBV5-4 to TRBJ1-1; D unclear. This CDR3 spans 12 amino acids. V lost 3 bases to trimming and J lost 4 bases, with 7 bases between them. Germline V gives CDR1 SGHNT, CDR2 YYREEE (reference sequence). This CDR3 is CASSSSATEAFF. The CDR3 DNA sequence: TGTGCCAGCAGCTCCTCCGCCACTGAAGCTTTCTTT.

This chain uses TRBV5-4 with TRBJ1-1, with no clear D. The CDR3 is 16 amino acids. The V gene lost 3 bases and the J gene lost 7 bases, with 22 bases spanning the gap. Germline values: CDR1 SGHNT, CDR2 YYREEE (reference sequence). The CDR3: CASSSLQRTESNEAFF. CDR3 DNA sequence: TGTGCCAGCAGCTCACTCCAAAGAACGGAATCCAATGAAGCTTTCTTT.